This T cell receptor beta chain was identified in a study of PD-L1 blockade in urothelial cancer. Study background: Treatment start was followed by blood analysis at 3 weeks (second dose) and again at 6 weeks.

TCRdb's table, derived via immunoSEQ multiplex PCR, lists solely in-frame clones and lacks some. This table has roughly 39,000 clones, around 89% appearing once. This CDR3 region has 13 residues. The V gene lost 5 bases and the J gene lost 5 bases, with 10 bases spanning the gap. Germline V CDR1 and CDR2: LNHDA, SQIVND (reference sequence). The receptor comes from a man aged 60 to 69 with urothelial cancer. Sample: PBMCs, taken around atezolizumab (anti-PD-L1) treatment. The chain recombines TRBV19 with TRBJ2-1, with D hard to call. The CDR3 region has the DNA TGTGCCAGTAGTCAGACACTCGACAATGAGCAGTTCTTC. This sequence encodes CASSQTLDNEQFF.